The entry that follows covers one T cell receptor (beta chain) sequence. It has no known antigen specificity. Within one base of it there is no much larger clone, and no base qualities were kept. The CDR3, cysteine through phenylalanine, is 13 amino acids long. CDR3 DNA only is kept here, 39 bases in frame from base 1. CDR1 is given as MGHRA and CDR2 as YSYEKL, both from the germline V gene. V lost 2 bases and J lost 6 bases; the stretch between them is 8 bases long. CD8 naive samples were CD45RO-negative cells positively selected for CCR7, giving a CD45RA+CCR7+ population that excluded TemRA cells. The donors were healthy, HIV-negative adults who had no recently reported acute infections or vaccinations. All donors were Caucasian adults living in Nashville, Tennessee, USA. After blood collection by leukapheresis, PBMCs were isolated using Ficoll-Histopaque density gradient centrifugation and then cryopreserved in the vapor phase of liquid nitrogen. Analytical flow cytometry was used to check the purity and quantity of every magnetically sorted T cell population. Genomic DNA was isolated from each sorted fraction and quantified by UV absorbance on a Nanodrop 2000c.

The record originates from a study of shared clonotypes between healthy human individuals (dated by TCRdb to about 2020). A note on the overall study: Two women and three men aged 18 to 49 years were included in the cohort. Libraries were prepared and TCR repertoires were sequenced by different laboratories using diverse techniques, in order to increase sequencing depth and limit assay-specific biases. Each donor's leukapheresis produced roughly between roughly 0.85 and 9.5 billion PBMCs. Per donor, three plates each were used for CD4 naive and CD4 memory, two for CD8 naive, and one for CD8 memory. To estimate repertoire size and how much clonotypes are shared between individuals, the study performed deep sequencing of blood TCR repertoires from about five healthy adults. What the study reported, not specific to this receptor: Estimated clonotype richness was generally larger for naive than for memory subsets. Across a handful of donors, approximately 4.6% of naive CD4, over 3% of naive CD8, about 2.3% of memory CD4, and about 0.4% of memory CD8 clonotypes were shared. Sampling was limited to blood, and TCR repertoires in tissue likely differ from TCR repertoires in blood. Incomplete sequencing was indicated by rarefaction of sorted-subset datasets, despite the large sequencing depth. Clonotypes shared by all four sorted-subset donors showed higher generation probabilities than non-shared clonotypes. Pairwise subsampling led to the expectation that sequencing depth would affect the degree of clonotype sharing among donors. Because the study included a small number of donors, the genetic and exposure-history diversity represented was limited.

Using the deep immunoSEQ assay, multiplex PCR amplified TCR CDR3 regions from genomic DNA. Extracted genomic DNA from each cell subset was spread evenly across all wells of several immunoSEQ 96-well plates, with each plate serving as a replicate. For sorted subsets, approximately 190 ng of genomic DNA, equivalent to around 29,000 T cell genomes, went into each replicate PCR. The purified libraries were quantified using a Qubit 3.0 fluorometer, sized with a Bioanalyzer 2100, and then quantified again using the KAPA Library Quantification kit. A separate single-read 150-cycle Illumina NextSeq 550 flow cell was used to sequence each immunoSEQ 96-well plate. The source study handled its data this way. Because the immunoSEQ output held only junctional sequences and lacked quality scores, the filtering could not match the filtering applied to full-length reads. Sequences were annotated with PyIR, a Python wrapper for IgBLAST v1.9, using IMGT germline references to assign V/J genes and CDR3. Reads were filtered out if the reads had weak V/J assignments (E-value above 1e-6), no CDR3, stop codons, out-of-frame junctions, or ambiguous translated residues. V3J clonotypes were defined as sequences sharing an identical inferred V gene, J gene, and CDR3 amino acid sequence. The percentage overlap between two repertoires was calculated by dividing the number of shared unique clonotypes by the size of the smaller repertoire. RTK rarefaction, the Chao1 estimator, and Recon v2.1 estimates of unobserved clonotypes were used to assess repertoire richness. Generation probabilities for all TCRbeta clonotypes obtained by the gDNA method from a handful of donors were computed using OLGA. Sourced from immuneACCESS, this table was stored by TCRdb with only in-frame sequences that have V and J called. A share of the clones is absent; for the studies checked, an unresolved V gene accounts for under half, and the remainder has no known explanation. Clonal size and the V and J genes are those of that table, whereas D and trimming came from the DNA. For this sample the table gives some 740,000 clones, of which about 91% were detected only once. About 25% of the sample lies in the top ten.

Sequencing was carried out using naive CD8+ T cells sorted from blood. This sample's cell subset or site label indicates: CD45RA+CCR7+. Recombination linked TRBV4-1 to TRBJ2-1, with TRBD1 perhaps the D gene, on 5 matching bases. The sequence was obtained from a young man in good health. Here is the DNA: TGCGCCAGCAGCCAATCCACAGGCAATGAGCAGTTCTTC. Translation gives CASSQSTGNEQFF.